The next 11 T cell receptor beta chains were all read from a single sample in a study of OX40 agonist ivuxolimab in advanced cancers. Sequencing used immunoSEQ multiplex PCR; TCRdb keeps in-frame clones, though not all of them. In the table there are over 15,000 clones, around 70% of which are singletons. The sequencing here drew on CD4+ or CD8+ T cells sorted from blood, taken in a trial of the OX40 agonist ivuxolimab. The receptor source for this set is an adult with an advanced solid tumor such as melanoma, head and neck, liver or kidney cancer.

Points on this clone: The junction and the germline gene differ at one end; a read error may be behind it. The chain is built from TRBV7-9 and TRBJ2-7, with TRBD1 matching over 9 bases. CDR3 length equals 11 residues. The V gene's germline CDR1 is SEHNR and CDR2 FQNEAQ (reference sequence). The CDR3 nucleotides are TGTGCCAGCAGCACCGGACAGGGGCTTACCTTC. This codes for CASSTGQGLTF.

The V gene is TRBV7-9, the J gene TRBJ2-1; 9 bases line up with TRBD2. Germline-derived CDR1 and CDR2 are SEHNR and FQNEAQ (reference sequence). The CDR3 covers 14 residues. After removal of 1 base from V and 15 bases from J, the junction contained 10 bases not matched to a gene. The CDR3 sequence is CASSLEGLAPVMFF. DNA for the CDR3: TGTGCCAGCAGCTTAGAGGGACTAGCTCCGGTTATGTTCTTC.

This clone is a singleton in its sample. The V gene is TRBV7-9, the J gene TRBJ2-5; no reliable D call. Trimming shortened V by 1 base and J by 4 bases, and 7 bases separated the two germline ends. The CDR3 has 13 residues. Germline V CDR1 and CDR2: SEHNR, FQNEAQ (reference sequence). CDR3 DNA sequence: TGTGCCAGCAGCTTAGGGTACAGAGAGACCCAGTACTTC. Translating it yields CASSLGYRETQYF.

This chain uses TRBV2 with TRBJ2-7; 8 positions match TRBD2. Germline V CDR1 and CDR2: SNHLY, FYNNEI. Trimming cost V 7 bases and J 1 base; bases outside gene matches: 9. The CDR3 runs to 15 residues. CDR3 sequence: CASIRSGGGSYEQYF. CDR3 bases: TGTGCCAGCATCCGCTCCGGGGGGGGATCCTACGAGCAGTACTTC.

The chain couples TRBV2 to TRBJ1-5; 9 bases are shared with TRBD1. After removal of 3 bases from V and 6 bases from J, the junction contained 9 bases not matched to a gene. The length of the CDR3 is 16 residues. Germline CDR1 is SNHLY and CDR2 is FYNNEI. CDR3 sequence: CASSDAGQGVGQPQHF. CDR3 in DNA: TGTGCCAGCAGTGACGCGGGACAGGGCGTAGGTCAGCCCCAGCATTTT.

The rearrangement joins TRBV28 to TRBJ2-7; the D call may be TRBD1 or TRBD2 (6 bases each). CDR1 and CDR2 (germline): MDHEN, SYDVKM. The CDR3 is made up of 16 amino acids. Trimming pared 10 bases from V and 0 bases from J, leaving 22 bases between. For the CDR3, the DNA is TGTGCCAACATACAAAGGGGGAGGATCCTCTCCTACGAGCAGTACTTC. Translating it yields CANIQRGRILSYEQYF.

This clone is medium-sized in the sample. The chain joins TRBV28 to TRBJ1-2; 9 bases map to TRBD1. This CDR3 is built from 13 residues. The germline V gene encodes CDR1 MDHEN and CDR2 SYDVKM. The ends lost 3 bases at V and 4 bases at J; junction bases unmatched: 0. CDR3 sequence: CASSLGQGYGYTF. CDR3 sequence (DNA): TGTGCCAGCAGTTTGGGACAGGGCTATGGCTACACCTTC.

This clone was picked up a small number of times. The J gene is TRBJ1-1, the V gene TRBV4-1, with 9 bases matching TRBD1. Germline lookup yields CDR1 MGHRA and CDR2 YSYEKL. The CDR3 spans 15 residues. The V gene end was trimmed by 3 bases and the J gene end by 7 bases; junction bases not matched to a gene: 9. The CDR3 DNA sequence: TGCGCCAGCAGCCATGCAAGACAGGGGGTAGGTGAAGCTTTCTTT. Residues: CASSHARQGVGEAFF.

The chain recombines TRBV27 with TRBJ2-3, with a tentative D call TRBD2 (6 bases). CDR1 MNHEY and CDR2 SMNVEV come from the germline V gene (reference sequence). V shed 0 bases and J shed 6 bases, with 10 bases lying between them. The CDR3 extends over 14 amino acids. Here the CDR3 reads CASSLSQLADTQYF. The CDR3 DNA sequence: TGTGCCAGCAGTTTATCGCAACTAGCTGATACGCAGTATTTT.

V and J are TRBV5-8 and TRBJ2-3, with no clear D. Trimming cost V 3 bases and J 2 bases, with 13 bases left between them. CDR3 length equals 15 residues. Germline lookup yields CDR1 SGHTS and CDR2 YDEGEE. DNA for the CDR3: TGTGCCAGCAGCTGGGGTGCAGGAGACACAGATACGCAGTATTTT. This sequence encodes CASSWGAGDTDTQYF. Filled out from reference TRBV5-8 and TRBJ2-3, the complete variable domain reads EAGVTQSPTHLIKTRGQQATLRCSPISGHTSVYWYQQALGLGLQFLLWYDEGEERNRGNFPPRFSGRQFPNYSSELNVNALELEDSALYLCASSWGAGDTDTQYFGPGTRLTVL.

This clone has a handful of counts. The V and J genes are TRBV2 and TRBJ2-7; 12 nucleotides line up with TRBD1. The junction had 9 bases not matched to a gene; V was cut back by 5 bases and J by 4 bases. The CDR3 has 16 amino acids. Germline loops: CDR1 SNHLY, CDR2 FYNNEI. The CDR3 nucleotides are TGTGCCAGCAGTTGGAGACCGGGACAGGGGGCATACGAGCAGTACTTC. Translated: CASSWRPGQGAYEQYF.